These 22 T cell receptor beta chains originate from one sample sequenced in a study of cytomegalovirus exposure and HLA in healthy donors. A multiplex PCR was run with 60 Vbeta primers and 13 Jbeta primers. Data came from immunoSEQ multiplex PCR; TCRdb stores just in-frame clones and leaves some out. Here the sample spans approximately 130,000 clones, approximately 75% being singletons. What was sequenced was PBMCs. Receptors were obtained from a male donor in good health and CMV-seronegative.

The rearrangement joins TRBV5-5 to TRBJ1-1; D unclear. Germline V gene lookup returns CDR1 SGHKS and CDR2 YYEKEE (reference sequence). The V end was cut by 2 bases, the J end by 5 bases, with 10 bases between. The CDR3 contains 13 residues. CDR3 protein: CASSLGGLTEAFF. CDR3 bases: TGTGCCAGCAGCTTAGGAGGCCTGACTGAAGCTTTCTTT.

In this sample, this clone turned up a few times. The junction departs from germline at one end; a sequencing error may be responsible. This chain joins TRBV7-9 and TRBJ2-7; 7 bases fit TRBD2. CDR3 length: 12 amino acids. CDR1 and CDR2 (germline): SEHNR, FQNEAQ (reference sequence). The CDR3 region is CSSSSGTYEQYF. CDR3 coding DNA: TGTTCCAGCAGCAGCGGGACCTACGAGCAGTACTTC.

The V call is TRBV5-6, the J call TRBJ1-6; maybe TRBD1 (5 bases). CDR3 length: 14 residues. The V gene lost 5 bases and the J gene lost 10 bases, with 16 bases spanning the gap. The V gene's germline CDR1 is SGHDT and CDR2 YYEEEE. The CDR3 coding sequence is TGTGCCAGCAGATCGCCGGGGGTTCGGTCACCCCTCCACTTT. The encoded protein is CASRSPGVRSPLHF.

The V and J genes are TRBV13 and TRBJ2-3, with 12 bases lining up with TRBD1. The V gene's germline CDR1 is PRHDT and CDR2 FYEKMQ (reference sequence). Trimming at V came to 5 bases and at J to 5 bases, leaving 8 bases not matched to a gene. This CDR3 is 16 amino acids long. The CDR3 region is CASSLPGQGAQDTQYF. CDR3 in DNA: TGTGCCAGCAGCCTACCGGGACAGGGGGCGCAAGATACGCAGTATTTT.

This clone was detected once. The DNA of the CDR3 is TGTGCCTGGAGTGTACGTCTAGGGGGGACCCAGTACTTC. Translated, it gives CAWSVRLGGTQYF. This sequence joins TRBV30 and TRBJ2-5, with a weak D call TRBD1 (6 bases). This CDR3 has 13 amino acids. Trimming removed 0 bases at V and 7 bases at J, with 12 bases between. Germline loops: CDR1 GTSNPN, CDR2 SVGIG (reference sequence).

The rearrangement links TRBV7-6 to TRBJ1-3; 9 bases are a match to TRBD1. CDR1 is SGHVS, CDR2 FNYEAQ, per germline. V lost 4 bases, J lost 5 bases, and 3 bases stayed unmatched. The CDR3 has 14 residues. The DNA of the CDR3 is TGTGCCAGCAGCTCCGGGACAGGGAGAAACACCATATATTTT. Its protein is CASSSGTGRNTIYF.

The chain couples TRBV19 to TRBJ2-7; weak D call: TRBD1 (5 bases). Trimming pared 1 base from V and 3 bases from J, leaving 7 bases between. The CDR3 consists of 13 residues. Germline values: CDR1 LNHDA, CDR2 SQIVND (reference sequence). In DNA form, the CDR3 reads TGTGCCAGTAGTATAGTCACAGGCTACGAGCAGTACTTC. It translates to CASSIVTGYEQYF. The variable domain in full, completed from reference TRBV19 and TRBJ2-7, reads DGGITQSPKYLFRKEGQNVTLSCEQNLNHDAMYWYRQDPGQGLRLIYYSQIVNDFQKGDIAEGYSVSREKKESFPLTVTSAQKNPTAFYLCASSIVTGYEQYFGPGTRLTVT.

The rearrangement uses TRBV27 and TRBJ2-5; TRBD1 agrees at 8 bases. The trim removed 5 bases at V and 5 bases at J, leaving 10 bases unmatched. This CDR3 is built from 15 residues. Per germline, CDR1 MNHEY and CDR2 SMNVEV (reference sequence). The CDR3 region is CASSLGAGGVETQYF. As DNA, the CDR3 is TGTGCCAGCAGTCTCGGGGCAGGGGGCGTCGAGACCCAGTACTTC.

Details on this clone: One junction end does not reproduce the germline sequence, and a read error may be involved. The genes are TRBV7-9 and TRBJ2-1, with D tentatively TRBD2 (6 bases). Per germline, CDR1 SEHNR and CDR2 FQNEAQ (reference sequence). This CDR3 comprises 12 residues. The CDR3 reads CSSSPLGGEQFF. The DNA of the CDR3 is TGTTCCAGCAGCCCCTTGGGAGGTGAGCAGTTCTTC.

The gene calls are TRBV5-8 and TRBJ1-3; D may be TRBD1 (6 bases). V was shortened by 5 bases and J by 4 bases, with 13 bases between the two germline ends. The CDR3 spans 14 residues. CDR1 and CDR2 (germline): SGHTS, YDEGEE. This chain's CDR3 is CASSFDRIGNTIYF. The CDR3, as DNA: TGTGCCAGCAGTTTTGACAGGATCGGAAACACCATATATTTT.

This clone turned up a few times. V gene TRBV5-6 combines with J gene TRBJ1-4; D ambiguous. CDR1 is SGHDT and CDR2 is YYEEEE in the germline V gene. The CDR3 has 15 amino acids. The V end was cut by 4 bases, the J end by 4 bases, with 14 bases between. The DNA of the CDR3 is TGTGCCAGCAGCCCCAACCCAGCGGGTAATGAAAAACTGTTTTTT. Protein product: CASSPNPAGNEKLFF.

The CDR3 DNA reads TGTGCCAGCAGCTCCCGGACAGGGGGTTTAGATACGCAGTATTTT. The encoded protein is CASSSRTGGLDTQYF. This rearrangement joins TRBV5-6 to TRBJ2-3; TRBD1 matches at 10 bases. Germline CDR1 SGHDT, CDR2 YYEEEE. The CDR3 is 15 residues long. Unmatched junction bases numbered 6, after V lost 3 bases and J lost 5 bases.

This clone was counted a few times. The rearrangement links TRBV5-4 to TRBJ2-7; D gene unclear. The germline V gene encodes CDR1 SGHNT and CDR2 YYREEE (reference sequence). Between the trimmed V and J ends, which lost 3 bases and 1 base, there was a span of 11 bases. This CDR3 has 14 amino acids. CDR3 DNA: TGTGCCAGCAGCTCCGTGCCGGGTTCCTACGAGCAGTACTTC. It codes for CASSSVPGSYEQYF. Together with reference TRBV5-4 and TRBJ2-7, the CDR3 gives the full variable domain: ETGVTQSPTHLIKTRGQQVTLRCSSQSGHNTVSWYQQALGQGPQFIFQYYREEENGRGNFPPRFSGLQFPNYSSELNVNALELDDSALYLCASSSVPGSYEQYFGPGTRLTVT.

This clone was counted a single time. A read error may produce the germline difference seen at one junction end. The CDR3 DNA reads TGTGCCAGCGGGGGACAGGGGGGCTACGGGCAGTACTTC. Residues: CASGGQGGYGQYF. This sequence joins TRBV25-1 and TRBJ2-7; 11 bases agree with TRBD1. CDR1 is MGHDK and CDR2 is SYGVNS in the germline V gene. The CDR3 consists of 13 residues.

CDR3 sequence: CASSLDWTGGYEQYF. CDR3 DNA: TGTGCCAGCAGCTTAGATTGGACAGGTGGATACGAGCAGTACTTC. The gene calls are TRBV7-6 and TRBJ2-7; the match to TRBD1 covers 7 bases. Per the germline V gene, CDR1 is SGHVS and CDR2 is FNYEAQ. The CDR3 spans 15 residues. With V trimmed by 1 base and J by 4 bases, 7 bases remained unmatched.

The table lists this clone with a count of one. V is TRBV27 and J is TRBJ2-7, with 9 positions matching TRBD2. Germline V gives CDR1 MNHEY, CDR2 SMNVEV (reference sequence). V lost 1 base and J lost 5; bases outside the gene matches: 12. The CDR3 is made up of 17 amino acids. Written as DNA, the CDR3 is TGTGCCAGCAGTTTATATTACTTAGCGGGGGCTAAGAACGAGCAGTACTTC. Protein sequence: CASSLYYLAGAKNEQYF.

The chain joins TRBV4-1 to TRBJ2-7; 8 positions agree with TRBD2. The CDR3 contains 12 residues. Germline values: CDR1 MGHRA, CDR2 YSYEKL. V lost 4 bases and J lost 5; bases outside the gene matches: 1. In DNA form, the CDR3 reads TGCGCCAGCAGCCCGCGGGGGGACGAGCAGTACTTC. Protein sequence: CASSPRGDEQYF.

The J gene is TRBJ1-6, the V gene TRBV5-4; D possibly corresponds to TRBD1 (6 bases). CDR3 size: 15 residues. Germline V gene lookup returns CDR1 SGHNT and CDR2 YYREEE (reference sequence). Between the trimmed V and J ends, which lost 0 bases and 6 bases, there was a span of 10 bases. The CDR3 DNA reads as TGTGCCAGCAGCTTGGAACAGGGCGCTAATTCACCCCTCCACTTT. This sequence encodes CASSLEQGANSPLHF. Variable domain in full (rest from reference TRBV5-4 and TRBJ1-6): ETGVTQSPTHLIKTRGQQVTLRCSSQSGHNTVSWYQQALGQGPQFIFQYYREEENGRGNFPPRFSGLQFPNYSSELNVNALELDDSALYLCASSLEQGANSPLHFGNGTRLTVT.

The CDR3 here is CATSRDYGQGFGEQYF. The DNA for the CDR3 is TGTGCCACCAGCAGAGATTACGGGCAGGGGTTTGGCGAGCAGTACTTC. The chain couples TRBV15 to TRBJ2-7; a possible D gene is TRBD1 (6 bases). The CDR3 spans 16 residues. Trimming removed 0 bases at V and 6 bases at J, with 18 bases between. Germline loops: CDR1 LNHNV, CDR2 YYDKDF (reference sequence).

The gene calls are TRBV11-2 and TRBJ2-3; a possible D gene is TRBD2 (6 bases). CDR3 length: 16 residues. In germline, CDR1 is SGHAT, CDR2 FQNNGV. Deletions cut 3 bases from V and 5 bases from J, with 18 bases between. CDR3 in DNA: TGTGCCAGCAGCTTCCGACACGTCGGGGAGGAAGATACGCAGTATTTT. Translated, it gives CASSFRHVGEEDTQYF.

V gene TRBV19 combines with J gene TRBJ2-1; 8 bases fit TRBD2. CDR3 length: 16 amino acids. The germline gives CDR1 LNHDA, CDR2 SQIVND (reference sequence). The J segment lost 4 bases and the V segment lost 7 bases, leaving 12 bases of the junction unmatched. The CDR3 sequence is CASTPFGGGLYNEQFF. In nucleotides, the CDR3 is TGTGCCAGTACACCTTTCGGGGGGGGATTATACAATGAGCAGTTCTTC. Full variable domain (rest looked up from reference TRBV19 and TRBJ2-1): DGGITQSPKYLFRKEGQNVTLSCEQNLNHDAMYWYRQDPGQGLRLIYYSQIVNDFQKGDIAEGYSVSREKKESFPLTVTSAQKNPTAFYLCASTPFGGGLYNEQFFGPGTRLTVL.

The CDR3 is CASSIALRAGGANVLTF. The CDR3 DNA is TGTGCCAGTAGTATAGCCTTAAGGGCGGGGGGGGCCAACGTCCTGACTTTC. This chain connects TRBV19 to TRBJ2-6; tentatively, D is TRBD2 (6 bases). CDR1 LNHDA and CDR2 SQIVND come from the germline V gene (reference sequence). The CDR3 is 17 amino acids. Deletions cut 1 base from V and 4 bases from J, with 14 bases between.